This T cell receptor beta chain was identified in a study of blood T cell repertoires in COVID-19. The wider study: Some COVID-19 samples were acute and others convalescent; all came from the United States, Italy and Spain. T cells, B-cell-depleted T cells, or PBMCs supplied cDNA or gDNA.

The CDR3 is 17 residues long. The V and J ends lost 6 bases and 0 bases, in that order; junction bases with no gene match: 11. Per the germline V gene, CDR1 is KGHSH and CDR2 is LQKENI. Original data processing: Amplifying reference gene primers gave estimates of nucleated cell counts. Sequenced by immunoSEQ multiplex PCR; TCRdb stores in-frame clones only, minus some. V, J and clone size are those of that table, while D and trimming were read from the DNA. This table has around 240,000 clones, 65% to 90% appearing once. The V gene is TRBV18, the J gene TRBJ1-5, with 7 positions matching TRBD1. The source material was peripheral blood. The receptor comes from a woman between 35 and 50 years old who had recovered from COVID-19. Here the CDR3 DNA reads TGTGCCAGCTCTCCCACAGCCGGGACAGATAGCAATCAGCCCCAGCATTTT. As protein: CASSPTAGTDSNQPQHF.